These 21 T cell receptor beta chains were sequenced from one sample in a study of blood T cell repertoires in COVID-19. TCRdb's table, derived via immunoSEQ multiplex PCR, lists solely in-frame clones and lacks some. The table lists tens of thousands of clones, about 73% of them singletons. The sequenced sample was peripheral blood. The receptors come from a woman aged 45-65 years with active or convalescent COVID-19.

This clone appeared once. The genes are TRBV7-2 and TRBJ2-5; TRBD2 agrees at 11 bases. After removal of 4 bases from V and 2 bases from J, the junction contained 6 bases not matched to a gene. Germline V CDR1 and CDR2: SGHTA, FQGNSA. This CDR3 contains 16 residues. The CDR3 DNA is TGTGCCAGCAGCTCTTCTAGCGGGGGGCAACAAGAGACCCAGTACTTC. It yields the protein CASSSSSGGQQETQYF.

This clone was recorded a few times. The CDR3 sequence: CASSDHARGNYGYTF. The CDR3 DNA reads as TGTGCCAGCAGTGACCACGCCAGGGGGAACTATGGCTACACCTTC. V gene TRBV6-4 combines with J gene TRBJ1-2; 7 bases agree with TRBD1. This CDR3 is 15 amino acids long. Germline lookup yields CDR1 MRHNA and CDR2 SNTAGT. Losses at the gene ends were 2 bases for V and 2 bases for J; bases not matched to a gene: 5.

The chain links TRBV28 to TRBJ1-5, with D possibly matching TRBD1 (6 bases). Trimming removed 6 bases from V and 3 bases from J, with 21 bases in between. CDR1 and CDR2 (germline): MDHEN, SYDVKM. This CDR3 is built from 17 residues. This chain's CDR3 is CASRTGGGGPANQPQHF. The DNA of the CDR3 is TGTGCCAGCAGGACAGGTGGAGGTGGACCAGCCAATCAGCCCCAGCATTTT.

The chain carries TRBV13 and TRBJ2-1; 8 bases fit TRBD2. The junction had 8 bases not matched to a gene; V was cut back by 4 bases and J by 3 bases. Germline lookup yields CDR1 PRHDT and CDR2 FYEKMQ (reference sequence). The CDR3 has 16 amino acids. CDR3 DNA: TGTGCCAGCAGCTATCTCAGCGGGAGCGTCTACAATGAGCAGTTCTTC. This translates into CASSYLSGSVYNEQFF. Filled out from reference TRBV13 and TRBJ2-1, the complete variable domain reads AAGVIQSPRHLIKEKRETATLKCYPIPRHDTVYWYQQGPGQDPQFLISFYEKMQSDKGSIPDRFSAQQFSDYHSELNMSSLELGDSALYFCASSYLSGSVYNEQFFGPGTRLTVL.

This chain links TRBV5-1 with TRBJ1-2, with TRBD1 identical over 7 bases. The CDR3 runs to 16 residues. Looked up from germline, CDR1 is SGHRS and CDR2 is YFSETQ. Trimming at V came to 5 bases and at J to 0 bases, leaving 10 bases not matched to a gene. This CDR3 is CASSQLGGQSNYGYTF. In nucleotides, the CDR3 is TGCGCCAGCAGTCAGTTGGGGGGACAGTCTAACTATGGCTACACCTTC. The full variable domain, rest sourced from reference TRBV5-1 and TRBJ1-2, is KAGVTQTPRYLIKTRGQQVTLSCSPISGHRSVSWYQQTPGQGLQFLFEYFSETQRNKGNFPGRFSGRQFSNSRSEMNVSTLELGDSALYLCASSQLGGQSNYGYTFGSGTRLTVV.

The gene calls are TRBV12-5 and TRBJ1-5, with 9 bases fitting TRBD1. With V trimmed by 4 bases and J by 2 bases, 3 bases remained unmatched. The CDR3 totals 15 residues. CDR1 LGHNT and CDR2 FRNRAP come from the germline V gene. The CDR3 protein is CASGSDRGGNQPQHF. The CDR3 DNA reads TGTGCTAGTGGTTCGGACAGGGGAGGCAATCAGCCCCAGCATTTT.

V and J are TRBV7-9 and TRBJ2-1, with D maybe TRBD1 (5 bases). This CDR3 contains 16 residues. Between the trimmed V and J ends, which lost 1 base and 6 bases, there was a span of 16 bases. Germline loops: CDR1 SEHNR, CDR2 FQNEAQ (reference sequence). CDR3 residues: CASSLVSGMGSNEQFF. The CDR3 DNA is TGTGCCAGCAGCTTAGTTTCAGGGATGGGTTCCAATGAGCAGTTCTTC.

This clone was picked up one time. The rearrangement links TRBV28 to TRBJ2-4; possibly TRBD1 for D (5 bases). This CDR3 region has 12 residues. Germline V CDR1 and CDR2: MDHEN, SYDVKM. Trimming took 6 bases from V and 6 from J, leaving 9 bases between them. CDR3 sequence (DNA): TGTGCCAGCAGGGGGCAAATAAACATTCAGTACTTC. Translated: CASRGQINIQYF.

The chain joins TRBV6-2 or TRBV6-3 to TRBJ2-7; the match to TRBD2 covers 10 bases. Unmatched junction bases numbered 5, after V lost 6 bases and J lost 0 bases. CDR1 is MNHEY and CDR2 is SVGEGT in the germline V gene. This CDR3 has 15 residues. CDR3 protein: CASSKTSGLSYEQYF. For the CDR3, the DNA is TGTGCCAGCAGCAAGACTAGCGGGCTCTCCTACGAGCAGTACTTC.

This chain links TRBV27 with TRBJ1-5; tentative D call: TRBD1 (5 bases). This CDR3 has 15 residues. The V and J ends lost 2 bases and 2 bases respectively, with 10 bases between them. CDR1 is MNHEY and CDR2 is SMNVEV in the germline V gene (reference sequence). The CDR3 reads CASSLQGSGNQPQHF. CDR3 sequence (DNA): TGTGCCAGCAGTTTACAGGGATCGGGCAATCAGCCCCAGCATTTT.

In this sample, this clone turned up a few times. The V gene is TRBV2, the J gene TRBJ2-2; D unresolved. The germline gives CDR1 SNHLY, CDR2 FYNNEI. Trimming took 9 bases from V and 1 from J, leaving 9 bases between them. The CDR3 runs to 13 residues. CDR3 sequence (DNA): TGTGCCAGGTCTATTGAGAACACCGGGGAGCTGTTTTTT. The encoded protein is CARSIENTGELFF.

The chain recombines TRBV5-1 with TRBJ2-3; TRBD1 is a possible D gene (6 bases). CDR1 is SGHRS, CDR2 YFSETQ, per germline. Trimming pared 4 bases from V and 3 bases from J, leaving 15 bases between. The CDR3 is 15 residues long. Here the CDR3 reads CASSPQGRRTDTQYF. In nucleotides, the CDR3 is TGCGCCAGCAGCCCCCAGGGGCGTCGGACAGATACGCAGTATTTT.

V and J are TRBV18 and TRBJ2-3; a weak D match, TRBD1 (7 bases). Germline V gives CDR1 KGHSH, CDR2 LQKENI. The CDR3 runs 17 residues. The V end lost 3 bases, the J end lost 5 bases, and 21 bases lay between the germline ends. The CDR3 here is CASSPQEGAELGDTQYF. CDR3 bases: TGTGCCAGCTCACCTCAGGAGGGGGCGGAATTGGGAGATACGCAGTATTTT.

The rearrangement joins TRBV6-6 to TRBJ2-3; tentative D call: TRBD1 (6 bases). The CDR3 runs to 15 residues. V was cut by 6 bases and J by 0 bases, with 13 bases left in between. The germline CDR1 and CDR2 sequences are MNHNY and SVGAGI (reference sequence). The CDR3 DNA sequence: TGTGCCAGCAGGCAGGGGAAGGCTAGCACAGATACGCAGTATTTT. Translated, it gives CASRQGKASTDTQYF.

In this sample, this clone turned up a few times. The V and J genes are TRBV10-1 and TRBJ2-3; 7 bases fit TRBD2. Per germline, CDR1 WNHNN and CDR2 SYGVQD (reference sequence). This CDR3 comprises 13 residues. The V gene end was trimmed by 6 bases and the J gene end by 11 bases; junction bases not matched to a gene: 11. In DNA form, the CDR3 reads TGCGCCAGCAGCGCCATGGGAGGGGTCAAGCAGTATTTT. This translates into CASSAMGGVKQYF.

The chain recombines TRBV7-9 with TRBJ1-4; tentative D call: TRBD1 (5 bases). Trimming left V 1 base short and J 8 bases short, with 14 bases between. The CDR3 loop spans 15 amino acids. In germline, CDR1 is SEHNR, CDR2 FQNEAQ (reference sequence). CDR3: CASSLVAGGGEKLFF. CDR3 coding DNA: TGTGCCAGCAGCTTAGTAGCCGGCGGGGGGGAAAAACTGTTTTTT.

V and J are TRBV24-1 and TRBJ1-2; D uncertain. The ends were cut back, 1 base at V and 5 bases at J, with 4 bases in the middle. The CDR3 length is 12 residues. Germline CDR1 and CDR2: KGHDR and SFDVKD. CDR3: CATSDFSYGYTF. CDR3 DNA sequence: TGTGCCACCAGTGATTTTTCGTATGGCTACACCTTC.

The gene calls are TRBV3-1 (or the pseudogene TRBV3-2) and TRBJ2-2, with no clear D. Trimming pared 1 base from V and 8 bases from J, leaving 14 bases between. The CDR3 length is 15 residues. Germline lookup yields CDR1 LGHDT and CDR2 YNNKEL (reference sequence). CDR3: CASSQGESRVGELFF. The CDR3 nucleotides are TGTGCCAGCAGCCAAGGAGAGTCTAGAGTGGGGGAGCTGTTTTTT.

J is TRBJ1-3 and V is TRBV18, with D perhaps matching TRBD1 (6 bases). The CDR3 length is 18 residues. Germline lookup yields CDR1 KGHSH and CDR2 LQKENI. The V end lost 1 base, the J end lost 4 bases, and 20 bases lay between the germline ends. The CDR3 loop reads CASSPLLRSTGKGNTIYF. The CDR3 DNA reads as TGTGCCAGCTCACCACTACTACGCTCTACAGGGAAAGGAAACACCATATATTTT.

The chain uses TRBV2 and TRBJ2-1; D not certain. The CDR3 loop spans 14 amino acids. V shed 7 bases and J shed 3 bases, with 13 bases lying between them. The germline V gene has CDR1 SNHLY and CDR2 FYNNEI. CDR3 loop: CASKLASFYNEQFF. The CDR3 nucleotides read TGTGCCAGCAAGCTCGCTAGTTTCTACAATGAGCAGTTCTTC.

The rearrangement uses TRBV15 and TRBJ2-5, with 9 bases identical to TRBD2. CDR3 size: 14 residues. Trimming cost V 1 base and J 3 bases; bases outside gene matches: 0. Germline V gives CDR1 LNHNV, CDR2 YYDKDF (reference sequence). Here the CDR3 reads CATSRGLAEETQYF. CDR3 sequence (DNA): TGTGCCACCAGCAGAGGACTAGCGGAAGAGACCCAGTACTTC.